One sample yielded the 13 T cell receptor beta chains listed below, sequenced in a study of OX40 agonist ivuxolimab in advanced cancers. Profiled with immunoSEQ multiplex PCR; TCRdb holds only in-frame clones, not every one. The sample contains some 70,000 clones, about 86% of which appear only once. Sequencing was performed on CD4+ or CD8+ T cells sorted from blood, taken in a trial of the OX40 agonist ivuxolimab. Every receptor here comes from an adult with an advanced solid tumor such as melanoma, head and neck, liver or kidney cancer.

This sequence joins TRBV27 and TRBJ2-1, with 7 bases fitting TRBD1. The CDR3 is 15 amino acids. V shed 5 bases and J 9 bases; nucleotides not matched to a gene: 13. Germline values: CDR1 MNHEY, CDR2 SMNVEV (reference sequence). The CDR3 loop reads CASSPPGRTGAEQFF. CDR3 DNA: TGTGCCAGCAGTCCCCCGGGACGGACAGGAGCTGAGCAGTTCTTC.

The chain carries TRBV12-5 and TRBJ2-5; D ambiguous. The CDR3 totals 13 residues. V was shortened by 1 base and J by 4 bases, with 7 bases between the two germline ends. Germline CDR1 is LGHNT and CDR2 is FRNRAP. The CDR3 sequence is CASGLGTGETQYF. The CDR3 DNA reads as TGTGCTAGTGGTTTGGGCACCGGAGAGACCCAGTACTTC.

This chain joins TRBV5-1 and TRBJ2-7; 11 bases fit TRBD2. The germline V gene encodes CDR1 SGHRS and CDR2 YFSETQ. The V gene end was trimmed by 2 bases and the J gene end by 3 bases; junction bases not matched to a gene: 1. This CDR3 has 14 amino acids. CDR3: CASSFTSGSYEQYF. For the CDR3, the DNA is TGCGCCAGCAGCTTCACTAGCGGGAGCTACGAGCAGTACTTC. Drawing the rest from reference TRBV5-1 and TRBJ2-7, the complete variable domain is KAGVTQTPRYLIKTRGQQVTLSCSPISGHRSVSWYQQTPGQGLQFLFEYFSETQRNKGNFPGRFSGRQFSNSRSEMNVSTLELGDSALYLCASSFTSGSYEQYFGPGTRLTVT.

This chain links TRBV5-1 with TRBJ1-2, with a possible D match to TRBD1 (5 bases). V lost 2 bases, J lost 8 bases, and 16 bases lay in between. CDR3 length equals 14 residues. CDR1 and CDR2 (germline): SGHRS, YFSETQ. In nucleotides, the CDR3 is TGCGCCAGCAGCTTCAGCGACAGATCGGAAGGCTACACCTTC. The encoded protein is CASSFSDRSEGYTF.

This chain joins TRBV10-1 and TRBJ2-7; D is unresolved. The CDR3 covers 11 residues. Germline CDR1 and CDR2: WNHNN and SYGVQD (reference sequence). Trimming took 0 bases from V and 7 from J, leaving 4 bases between them. This CDR3 reads CASSESWEQYF. The CDR3 region has the DNA TGCGCCAGCAGTGAGTCGTGGGAGCAGTACTTC.

V gene TRBV10-3 combines with J gene TRBJ1-1; TRBD1 matches 7 bases. V shed 2 bases and J 4 bases; nucleotides not matched to a gene: 10. Germline V lookup: CDR1 ENHRY, CDR2 SYGVKD. The CDR3 consists of 16 residues. The DNA of the CDR3 is TGTGCCATCAGTGAGGAGGGGGCGCGGATAGGCACTGAAGCTTTCTTT. This encodes CAISEEGARIGTEAFF.

This chain links TRBV11-3 with TRBJ1-1; 8 positions match TRBD1. J lost 8 bases, V lost 5 bases, and 7 bases had no gene match. Looked up from germline, CDR1 is SGHNT and CDR2 is YENEEA. This CDR3 has 13 residues. Here the CDR3 DNA reads TGTGCCAGCAGCCCTGGACAGGGTCGAGAAGCTTTCTTT. The encoded protein is CASSPGQGREAFF. The whole variable domain, remainder taken from reference TRBV11-3 and TRBJ1-1, is EAGVVQSPRYKIIEKKQPVAFWCNPISGHNTLYWYLQNLGQGPELLIRYENEEAVDDSQLPKDRFSAERLKGVDSTLKIQPAELGDSAVYLCASSPGQGREAFFGQGTRLTVV.

The chain uses TRBV30 and TRBJ1-5; D might be TRBD1 (6 bases). Germline lookup yields CDR1 GTSNPN and CDR2 SVGIG (reference sequence). With 2 bases removed from V and 5 bases from J, the gap between germline ends came to 19 bases. The CDR3 spans 16 residues. The CDR3 loop reads CAWSSPLGTLDQPQHF. The CDR3 coding sequence is TGTGCCTGGAGTTCCCCCCTCGGGACATTGGATCAGCCCCAGCATTTT.

The rearrangement links TRBV19 to TRBJ1-3; TRBD1 matches at 8 bases. Germline V lookup: CDR1 LNHDA, CDR2 SQIVND (reference sequence). The CDR3 loop spans 16 amino acids. Germline trimming cut 3 bases from V and 3 bases from J; bases unmatched to any gene: 7. The CDR3 DNA reads as TGTGCCAGTAGTATCGGCGACAGGGGACTTGGAAACACCATATATTTT. Translation: CASSIGDRGLGNTIYF.

Regarding this clone: The CDR3 carries no conserved terminal phenylalanine or tryptophan, so it likely arises from a read error. The chain carries TRBV5-1 and TRBJ1-2; D is unclear. Germline CDR1 is SGHRS and CDR2 is YFSETQ. The V end lost 1 base, the J end lost 0 bases, and 7 bases lay between the germline ends. The CDR3 has 14 amino acids. The CDR3 here is CASSLLTANYGYTS. In nucleotides, the CDR3 is TGCGCCAGCAGCTTGTTAACAGCTAACTATGGCTACACCTCC.

The chain uses TRBV6-6 and TRBJ2-1; TRBD1 is a possible D gene (6 bases). The germline V and J ends were trimmed by 2 bases and 7 bases, with 12 bases remaining between them. From germline, CDR1 is MNHNY and CDR2 SVGAGI (reference sequence). The CDR3 length is 14 residues. The CDR3 region has the DNA TGTGCCAGCAGTTACGGACAGAGCGATAATGAGCAGTTCTTC. It encodes CASSYGQSDNEQFF.

This chain uses TRBV14 with TRBJ2-3; TRBD2 matches 10 bases. This CDR3 contains 16 residues. Germline CDR1 reads SGHDN; CDR2 reads FVKESK. The V and J ends lost 1 base and 6 bases, in that order; junction bases with no gene match: 7. CDR3 sequence: CASSQGIAGGEDTQYF. CDR3 in DNA: TGTGCCAGCAGCCAAGGTATAGCGGGAGGAGAGGATACGCAGTATTTT.

The chain has TRBV14 and TRBJ2-5; 12 nucleotides agree with TRBD2. V shed 2 bases and J 5 bases; nucleotides not matched to a gene: 3. CDR1 and CDR2 (germline): SGHDN, FVKESK. The CDR3 loop spans 15 amino acids. The CDR3 is CASSQLTSGGETQYF. For the CDR3, the DNA is TGTGCCAGCAGCCAATTGACTAGCGGGGGTGAGACCCAGTACTTC.